This TCR beta chain was profiled in a study of blood T cell repertoires in COVID-19. Study at large: Acute-phase and convalescent COVID-19 samples originated in the United States, Italy and Spain. PBMCs, B-cell-depleted T cells, or T cells were the source of the cDNA or gDNA that made up the material.

Methods used by the authors: Nucleated cell counts were estimated from reference gene primer amplification. Clones were read by immunoSEQ multiplex PCR, and TCRdb kept only the in-frame ones, dropping some. That table gives V, J and clone size, and the DNA gave D and trimming. Here the sample spans about 81,000 clones, under 85% being singletons. This CDR3 is 15 amino acids long. Germline V gives CDR1 MDHEN, CDR2 SYDVKM. After removal of 6 bases from V and 0 bases from J, the junction contained 8 bases not matched to a gene. The TCR was taken from a human donor in a cohort sampled during active COVID-19. Sequenced material: peripheral blood. This chain uses TRBV28 with TRBJ2-7, with 7 bases that match TRBD1. CDR3 nucleotide sequence: TGTGCCAGCAGGGAGAGGACAGGCAACTCCTACGAGCAGTACTTC. Translation gives CASRERTGNSYEQYF.